A selection of T cell receptor beta chains follows, all from one sample in a study of blood T cell repertoires in COVID-19. Produced via immunoSEQ multiplex PCR; TCRdb's table is partial and in-frame only. The repertoire has roughly 300,000 clones, around 84% of them found once; the top ten carry over 3.5%. The specimen was PBMCs or T cells enriched from blood (not recorded which). Receptors originate from a man aged 25 to 40 who had recovered from COVID-19. The CDR3 runs from the conserved cysteine through the conserved F or W. A D gene is named only where the DNA matches it firmly. For some rows the clone size is stated as once, few or many, or as a class when expanded; others skip it.

TRBD1	TRBJ2-7	TRBV11-2	NA	CASSFWRTGGSYEQYF	TGTGCCAGCAGCTTCTGGCGGACAGGGGGCTCCTACGAGCAGTACTTC
NA	TRBJ2-1	TRBV3-1/TRBV3-2	once	CASRQRYYNEQFF	TGTGCCAGCAGACAGCGGTACTACAATGAGCAGTTCTTC
NA	TRBJ1-1	TRBV19	NA	CASSIRLRDTEAFF	TGTGCCAGTAGTATAAGACTGCGGGACACTGAAGCTTTCTTT
NA	TRBJ1-1	TRBV12-5	NA	CASGSYRAGNTEAFF	TGTGCTAGTGGTTCGTACAGGGCTGGGAACACTGAAGCTTTCTTT
NA	TRBJ2-7	TRBV6-2/TRBV6-3	NA	CASSGVAGYSYEQYF	TGTGCCAGCAGTGGGGTGGCGGGCTACTCCTACGAGCAGTACTTC
NA	TRBJ2-5	TRBV19	NA	CASSWAEQETQYF	TGTGCCAGTAGTTGGGCAGAGCAAGAGACCCAGTACTTC
NA	TRBJ2-2	TRBV7-8	NA	CASSFRDTSTGELFF	TGTGCCAGCAGCTTCCGGGACACCTCTACCGGGGAGCTGTTTTTT
TRBD1	TRBJ1-2	TRBV29-1	NA	CSVGQPGTGGGGYTF	TGCAGCGTTGGGCAACCCGGGACAGGGGGTGGTGGCTACACCTTC
TRBD1	TRBJ2-7	TRBV6-5	NA	CASAPPGQLAYEQYF	TGTGCCAGCGCACCGCCGGGACAGTTGGCCTACGAGCAGTACTTC
TRBD1	TRBJ1-2	TRBV30	NA	CAGGQGGGYTF	TGTGCCGGTGGACAGGGGGGGGGCTACACCTTC
TRBD1	TRBJ2-7	TRBV28	NA	CASSPIGTVASYEQYF	TGTGCCAGCAGCCCTATAGGGACAGTGGCTTCCTACGAGCAGTACTTC
NA	TRBJ1-5	TRBV5-1	NA	CASSLLPGVMQPQHF	TGCGCCAGCAGCTTGCTTCCAGGGGTAATGCAGCCCCAGCATTTT
NA	TRBJ1-4	TRBV4-1	NA	CASSPRRDATNEKLFF	TGCGCCAGCAGCCCCCGGAGGGACGCAACTAATGAAAAACTGTTTTTT
TRBD2	TRBJ2-3	TRBV3-1/TRBV3-2	NA	CASSQDLTSGSYTQYF	TGTGCCAGCAGCCAAGATCTAACTAGCGGGAGTTATACGCAGTATTTT
TRBD1	TRBJ1-2	TRBV4-2	NA	CASSQERGTVYGYTF	TGTGCCAGCAGCCAAGAACGCGGGACAGTCTATGGCTACACCTTC
NA	TRBJ1-3	TRBV12-5	NA	CASGDNIEAFSGNTIYF	TGTGCTAGTGGAGATAATATAGAAGCTTTCTCTGGAAACACCATATATTTT
TRBD1	TRBJ1-1	TRBV12-5	NA	CASGSTGFSEAFF	TGTGCTAGTGGTTCGACAGGGTTTTCTGAAGCTTTCTTT
TRBD2	TRBJ2-1	TRBV14	NA	CASSPLLAGGRPYNEQFF	TGTGCCAGCAGCCCCCTACTAGCGGGAGGGCGCCCCTACAATGAGCAGTTCTTC
TRBD1	TRBJ1-2	TRBV18	NA	CASSPDSFRGLEGYTF	TGTGCCAGCTCACCTGATTCGTTCAGGGGGCTAGAAGGCTACACCTTC
TRBD2	TRBJ2-5	TRBV5-8	NA	CASSPRGVLGETQYF	TGTGCCAGCAGCCCCCGGGGGGTACTGGGGGAGACCCAGTACTTC
TRBD1	TRBJ1-2	TRBV27	NA	CASSWDRGADGYTF	TGTGCCAGCAGTTGGGACAGGGGGGCCGATGGCTACACCTTC
NA	TRBJ2-5	TRBV9	NA	CASSVESIASGTGYQETQYF	TGTGCCAGCAGCGTAGAATCGATTGCCTCCGGGACTGGCTACCAAGAGACCCAGTACTTC
NA	TRBJ2-7	TRBV28	NA	CASSSLGILRPSYEQYF	TGTGCCAGCAGTTCCCTGGGCATACTCCGTCCTTCCTACGAGCAGTACTTC
NA	TRBJ2-5	TRBV6-2/TRBV6-3	NA	CASSYWAEETQYF	TGTGCCAGCAGTTATTGGGCAGAAGAGACCCAGTACTTC
TRBD2	TRBJ2-1	TRBV24-1	NA	CATSDPSGRYYNEQFF	TGTGCCACCAGTGACCCCAGCGGGAGGTATTACAATGAGCAGTTCTTC
NA	TRBJ1-4	TRBV18	NA	CASSPSTLGEKLFF	TGTGCCAGCTCACCAAGCACCCTGGGCGAAAAACTGTTTTTT
TRBD1	TRBJ1-2	TRBV14	NA	CASSHATGGNYGYTF	TGTGCCAGCAGCCACGCGACAGGGGGCAACTATGGCTACACCTTC
TRBD1	TRBJ1-4	TRBV7-2	few	CASSPTGTGVIGEKLFF	TGTGCCAGCAGCCCGACCGGGACAGGGGTTATTGGTGAAAAACTGTTTTTT
TRBD1	TRBJ1-5	TRBV2	once	CASIGQGARNQPQHF	TGTGCCAGCATTGGACAGGGGGCGCGGAATCAGCCCCAGCATTTT
TRBD1	TRBJ2-5	TRBV19	NA	CASSSLGQGVRFQETQYF	TGTGCCAGTAGTAGCCTCGGACAGGGGGTCCGGTTTCAAGAGACCCAGTACTTC
NA	TRBJ2-1	TRBV5-1	few	CASSGAGSYNEQFF	TGCGCCAGCAGCGGGGCAGGTAGCTACAATGAGCAGTTCTTC
TRBD1	TRBJ2-7	TRBV5-4	NA	CASSTVTGGVYEQYF	TGTGCCAGCAGCACAGTGACAGGGGGCGTCTACGAGCAGTACTTC
NA	TRBJ1-1	TRBV12-3/TRBV12-4	NA	CASSHGGEAFF	TGTGCCAGCTCGCATGGGGGGGAAGCTTTCTTT
TRBD1	TRBJ2-7	TRBV6-5	NA	CASRPRQGVSYEQYF	TGTGCCAGCAGACCTAGACAGGGAGTCTCCTACGAGCAGTACTTC
NA	TRBJ2-2	TRBV3-1/TRBV3-2	NA	CASSQGRGAIGELFF	TGTGCCAGCAGCCAAGGAAGAGGTGCTATCGGGGAGCTGTTTTTT
TRBD2	TRBJ2-2	TRBV6-2/TRBV6-3	NA	CASSYSDGYGTSRSTGELFF	TGTGCCAGCAGTTACTCGGACGGATACGGGACTAGCCGAAGTACCGGGGAGCTGTTTTTT
NA	TRBJ2-3	TRBV2	NA	CASTKGLGTDTQYF	TGTGCCAGCACCAAGGGACTTGGGACAGATACGCAGTATTTT
TRBD2	TRBJ2-7	TRBV11-3	NA	CASSPGTSRRYEQYF	TGTGCCAGCAGCCCCGGGACTAGTAGGAGGTACGAGCAGTACTTC
NA	TRBJ1-6	TRBV27	NA	CASSGRVDSPLHF	TGTGCCTCCTCGGGCAGGGTGGATTCACCCCTCCACTTT
TRBD1	TRBJ2-6	TRBV5-4	NA	CASSSSGTGVSGANVLTF	TGTGCCAGCAGCTCCTCCGGGACAGGGGTCTCTGGGGCCAACGTCCTGACTTTC
TRBD1	TRBJ2-3	TRBV6-5	NA	CASSRDRTTDTQYF	TGTGCCAGCAGCCGGGACAGGACTACAGATACGCAGTATTTT
TRBD1	TRBJ1-2	TRBV27	NA	CASSFGQGAGGYTF	TGTGCCAGCAGTTTTGGACAGGGGGCGGGTGGCTACACCTTC
NA	TRBJ1-1	TRBV11-2	once	CASSLGSLRRNTEAFF	TGTGCCAGCAGCCTGGGCAGCCTCCGACGCAACACTGAAGCTTTCTTT
TRBD1	TRBJ1-4	TRBV20-1	NA	CSASQGGEEKLFF	TGCAGTGCTAGTCAAGGGGGCGAGGAAAAACTGTTTTTT
NA	TRBJ1-5	TRBV20-1	NA	CSASFGQPQHF	TGCAGTGCTAGCTTCGGTCAGCCCCAGCATTTT
NA	TRBJ1-2	TRBV29-1	NA	CSVESNGYGYTF	TGCAGCGTTGAATCGAACGGCTATGGCTACACCTTC
NA	TRBJ1-1	TRBV28	NA	CASSFPRLEPMNTEAFF	TGTGCCAGCAGTTTCCCAAGGCTGGAGCCCATGAACACTGAAGCTTTCTTT
NA	TRBJ1-5	TRBV7-8	once	CASSSTLEGSKPQHF	TGTGCCAGCAGCTCCACTCTTGAGGGTTCAAAGCCCCAGCATTTT
TRBD1	TRBJ2-7	TRBV12-3/TRBV12-4	NA	CASSFGTGQYF	TGTGCCAGCAGTTTCGGGACAGGGCAGTACTTC
NA	TRBJ1-2	TRBV19	NA	CASTTDRDGYTF	TGTGCCAGTACCACGGACAGAGATGGCTACACCTTC
TRBD1	TRBJ1-5	TRBV28	NA	CASRGTVYQPQHF	TGTGCCAGCCGCGGGACAGTCTATCAGCCCCAGCATTTT
TRBD1	TRBJ1-4	TRBV7-9	NA	CASNKKVRGNEKLFF	TGTGCCAGCAACAAGAAAGTCAGGGGGAATGAAAAACTGTTTTTT
TRBD1	TRBJ1-2	TRBV5-1	NA	CASSPSPDRGYGYTF	TGCGCCAGCAGCCCTTCGCCGGACAGGGGCTATGGCTACACCTTC
NA	TRBJ1-1	TRBV7-8	NA	CASSFTRGTEAFF	TGTGCCAGCAGCTTTACGCGGGGCACTGAAGCTTTCTTT
TRBD2	TRBJ2-1	TRBV27	once	CASSRAGGYNEQFF	TGTGCCAGCAGCCGGGCGGGAGGTTACAATGAGCAGTTCTTC
TRBD1	TRBJ2-5	TRBV19	once	CASSAWDRTLEETQYF	TGTGCCAGTAGTGCATGGGACAGAACTTTGGAAGAGACCCAGTACTTC
NA	TRBJ1-2	TRBV13	NA	CASSLGAAPNYGYTF	TGTGCCAGCAGCTTAGGGGCAGCGCCTAACTATGGCTACACCTTC